These T cell receptor beta chains were read from a single sample in a study of blood T cell repertoires in COVID-19. Data came from immunoSEQ multiplex PCR; TCRdb stores just in-frame clones and leaves some out. The sample has about 36,000 clones, over 75% seen once. The specimen sequenced was peripheral blood. The receptors were sampled from a man in his 60s with acute or convalescent COVID-19. Both conserved end residues are part of each CDR3. Each record gives: D gene, V gene, clone size, J gene, CDR3 DNA, CDR3 protein. D genes are given only for firm matches. Not every row has a clone size; where given, it reads once, few, many or a size class.

TRBD2	TRBV3-1/TRBV3-2	medium-sized	TRBJ2-1	TGTGCCAGCAGCCCCGGGACTAGCGGGTACAATGAGCAGTTCTTC	CASSPGTSGYNEQFF
TRBD1	TRBV7-2	NA	TRBJ2-7	TGTGCCAGCAGACGCCGGGACAGGGGTGATTCCGAGCAGTACTTC	CASRRRDRGDSEQYF
NA	TRBV28	NA	TRBJ2-7	TGTGCCAGCAGTTTTGGGGGGGCGGACGAGCAGTACTTC	CASSFGGADEQYF
TRBD1	TRBV5-1	NA	TRBJ2-2	TGCGCCAGCAGCTTGACAGGGACAGGTACCCACACCGGGGAGCTGTTTTTT	CASSLTGTGTHTGELFF
TRBD1	TRBV11-3	NA	TRBJ1-3	TGTGCCAGCAGCTTCGACAGGGCCTCTGGAAACACCATATATTTT	CASSFDRASGNTIYF
NA	TRBV28	NA	TRBJ2-7	TGTGCCAGCAGTGCCCGGGATCCCCCCTGGGAGCAGTACTTC	CASSARDPPWEQYF
NA	TRBV11-3	NA	TRBJ1-1	TGTGCCAGCAGCTTAGAAGGGGAGGGCACTGAAGCTTTCTTT	CASSLEGEGTEAFF
TRBD1	TRBV5-1	many	TRBJ2-1	TGCGCCAGCAGCTTGGACAGGGGGGTAATGGAGCAGTTCTTC	CASSLDRGVMEQFF
NA	TRBV27	once	TRBJ2-2	TGTGCCAGCAGTTTAAGGGTCGTAGGGGCGAACACCGGGGAGCTGTTTTTT	CASSLRVVGANTGELFF
TRBD1	TRBV6-1	NA	TRBJ1-4	TGTGCCAGCAGTGAATTGGGAACAGGGGTTGGAACTAATGAAAAACTGTTTTTT	CASSELGTGVGTNEKLFF
TRBD2	TRBV7-9	NA	TRBJ2-1	TGTGCCAGCAGGTCCGCTTCGGTTTCGGGAGGGCCCTACAATGAGCAGTTCTTC	CASRSASVSGGPYNEQFF
NA	TRBV7-2	NA	TRBJ2-7	TGTGCCAGCAGCTTAGGCTACAGGAGCTCCTACGAGCAGTACTTC	CASSLGYRSSYEQYF
TRBD1	TRBV27	NA	TRBJ2-1	TGTGCCAGCAGTTTACTTAGGGACAGGGGACTTAATGAGCAGTTCTTC	CASSLLRDRGLNEQFF
NA	TRBV5-1	NA	TRBJ2-1	TGCGCCAGCAGCCAGCGGGTGAGCTCCTACAATGAGCAGTTCTTC	CASSQRVSSYNEQFF
NA	TRBV15	NA	TRBJ2-6	TGTGCCACCAGCGTAGGGGGCTCTGGGGCCAACGTCCTGACTTTC	CATSVGGSGANVLTF
TRBD1	TRBV9	NA	TRBJ2-3	TGTGCCAGCAGCTCCGGACAGGGTCGAGATACGCAGTATTTT	CASSSGQGRDTQYF
NA	TRBV2	NA	TRBJ2-7	TGTGCCACTGCCTTGGAGGGGTTTGGCCCCTACGAGCAGTACTTC	CATALEGFGPYEQYF
TRBD1	TRBV6-5	once	TRBJ1-2	TGTGCCAGCAGTAAGGGACAGATTAACTATGGCTACACCTTC	CASSKGQINYGYTF
TRBD1	TRBV11-3	NA	TRBJ2-2	TGTGCCAGCAGTACAGGGGACACCGGGGAGCTGTTTTTT	CASSTGDTGELFF
TRBD1	TRBV3-1/TRBV3-2	NA	TRBJ2-7	TGTGCCAGCAGCCACGCCGGGACAGGGGGCTCCGAGCAGTACTTC	CASSHAGTGGSEQYF
TRBD2	TRBV30	NA	TRBJ2-5	TGTGCCTGGAGTGTAGGTAGCGGGAGAGGGACCCAGTACTTC	CAWSVGSGRGTQYF
NA	TRBV6-1	NA	TRBJ2-7	TGTGCCAGCAGTGAATTATGGGGGGACTGGGTCTACGAGCAGTACTTC	CASSELWGDWVYEQYF
NA	TRBV6-2/TRBV6-3	NA	TRBJ2-3	TGTGCCAGCAGTTACACCGGGCGAGCGGTGGCCGATACGCAGTATTTT	CASSYTGRAVADTQYF
TRBD1	TRBV5-6	NA	TRBJ2-7	TGTGCCAGCAGCACCTACAGGGGCGGCTACGAGCAGTACTTC	CASSTYRGGYEQYF
NA	TRBV20-1	NA	TRBJ2-1	TGCAGTGCTAGTGGCCTAGTCGGGTCCTACAATGAGCAGTTCTTC	CSASGLVGSYNEQFF
TRBD2	TRBV9	once	TRBJ2-3	TGTGCCAGCAGCTCGCGGACTAGCGGGAGGGTGGTAGATACGCAGTATTTT	CASSSRTSGRVVDTQYF
TRBD1	TRBV24-1	NA	TRBJ2-5	TGTGCCACCAGTGACCTGGGACAGGGGCCGGAGACCCAGTACTTC	CATSDLGQGPETQYF
TRBD1	TRBV30	NA	TRBJ1-1	TGTGCCTGGAGTAATTGGAGGGGACAGGGGCGGTCGGGGGAGAACACTGAAGCTTTCTTT	CAWSNWRGQGRSGENTEAFF
TRBD1	TRBV5-5	NA	TRBJ2-7	TGTGCCAGCAGCTTGGTGTCAGGGGGCTCCTACGAGCAGTACTTC	CASSLVSGGSYEQYF
NA	TRBV5-1	once	TRBJ2-5	TGCGCCAGCAGCCCCAGTGCGGGATCCGGGGAGACCCAGTACTTC	CASSPSAGSGETQYF
TRBD1	TRBV24-1	NA	TRBJ1-2	TGTGCCACCAGCAGGACAGGGGTTGACTATGGCTACACCTTC	CATSRTGVDYGYTF
NA	TRBV7-2	NA	TRBJ2-1	TGTGCCAGCAGCTTAGCCTACGGAGCCTACAATGAGCAGTTCTTC	CASSLAYGAYNEQFF
NA	TRBV15	NA	TRBJ1-3	TGTGCCACCAGCAGAGGAGGGGGATCAGGAAACACCATATATTTT	CATSRGGGSGNTIYF
TRBD1	TRBV10-3	NA	TRBJ2-6	TGTGCCATCAGTGAACTCGGGACAGGGCGTTCGGGGGCCAACGTCCTGACTTTC	CAISELGTGRSGANVLTF
TRBD2	TRBV7-9	NA	TRBJ2-7	TGTGCCAGCAGCTTCTGGGGGGGGTCCGCGCACGAGCAGTACTTC	CASSFWGGSAHEQYF
NA	TRBV5-1	NA	TRBJ2-3	TGCGCCAGCAGCTTGCAGTCGAGGGTCACAGATACGCAGTATTTT	CASSLQSRVTDTQYF